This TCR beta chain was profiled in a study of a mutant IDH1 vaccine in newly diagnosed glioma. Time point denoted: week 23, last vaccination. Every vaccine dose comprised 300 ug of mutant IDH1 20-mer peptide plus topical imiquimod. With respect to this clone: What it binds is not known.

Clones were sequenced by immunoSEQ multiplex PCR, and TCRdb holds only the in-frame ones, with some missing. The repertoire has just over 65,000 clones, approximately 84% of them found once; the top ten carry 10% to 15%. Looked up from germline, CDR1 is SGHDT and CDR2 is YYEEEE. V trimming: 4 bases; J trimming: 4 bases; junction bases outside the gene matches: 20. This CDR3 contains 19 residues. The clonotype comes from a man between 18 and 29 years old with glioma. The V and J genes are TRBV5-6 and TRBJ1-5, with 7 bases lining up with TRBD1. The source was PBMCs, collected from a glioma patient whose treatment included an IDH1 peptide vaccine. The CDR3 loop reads CASSLRPGQFGSMNQPQHF. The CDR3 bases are TGTGCCAGCAGCCTAAGACCGGGACAGTTTGGCTCTATGAATCAGCCCCAGCATTTT.